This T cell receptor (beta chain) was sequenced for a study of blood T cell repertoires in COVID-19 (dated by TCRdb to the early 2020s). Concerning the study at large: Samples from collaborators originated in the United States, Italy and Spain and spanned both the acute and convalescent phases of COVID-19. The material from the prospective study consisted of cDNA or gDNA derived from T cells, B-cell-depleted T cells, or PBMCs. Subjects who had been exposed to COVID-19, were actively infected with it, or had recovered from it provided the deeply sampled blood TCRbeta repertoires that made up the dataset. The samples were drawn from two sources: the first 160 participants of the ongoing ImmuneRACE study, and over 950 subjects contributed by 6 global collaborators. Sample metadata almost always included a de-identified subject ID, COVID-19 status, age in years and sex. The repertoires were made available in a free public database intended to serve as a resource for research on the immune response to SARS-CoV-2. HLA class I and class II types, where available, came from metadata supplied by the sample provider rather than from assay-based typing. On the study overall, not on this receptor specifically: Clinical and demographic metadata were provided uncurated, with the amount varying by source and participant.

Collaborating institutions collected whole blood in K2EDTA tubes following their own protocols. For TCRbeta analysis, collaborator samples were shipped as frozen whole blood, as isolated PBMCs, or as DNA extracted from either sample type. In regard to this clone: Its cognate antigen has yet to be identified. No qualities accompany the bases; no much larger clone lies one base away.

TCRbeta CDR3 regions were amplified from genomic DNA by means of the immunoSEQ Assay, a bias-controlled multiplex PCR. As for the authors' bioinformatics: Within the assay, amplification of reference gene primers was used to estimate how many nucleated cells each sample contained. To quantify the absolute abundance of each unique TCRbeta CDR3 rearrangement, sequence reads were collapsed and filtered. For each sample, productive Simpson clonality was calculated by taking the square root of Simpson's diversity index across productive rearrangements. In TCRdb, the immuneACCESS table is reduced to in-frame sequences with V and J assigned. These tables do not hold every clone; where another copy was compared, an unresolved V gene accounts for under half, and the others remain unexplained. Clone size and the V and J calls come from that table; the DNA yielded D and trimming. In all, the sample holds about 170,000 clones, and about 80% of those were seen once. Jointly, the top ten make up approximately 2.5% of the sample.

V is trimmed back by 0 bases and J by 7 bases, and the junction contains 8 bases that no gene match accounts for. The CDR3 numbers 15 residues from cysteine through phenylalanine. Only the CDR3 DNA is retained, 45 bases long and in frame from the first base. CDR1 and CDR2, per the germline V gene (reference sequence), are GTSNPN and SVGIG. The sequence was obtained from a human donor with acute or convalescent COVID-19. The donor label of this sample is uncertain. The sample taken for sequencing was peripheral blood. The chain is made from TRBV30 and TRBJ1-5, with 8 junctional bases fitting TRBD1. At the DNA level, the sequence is TGTGCCTGGAGTGTACAGGACAGGGTCAGGCAGCCCCAGCATTTT. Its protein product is CAWSVQDRVRQPQHF.